The 11 T cell receptor beta chains in this list originate from one sample, sequenced in a study of blood T cell repertoires in COVID-19. Libraries were prepared by immunoSEQ multiplex PCR; TCRdb keeps only in-frame clonotypes and omits some of them. This repertoire shows some 120,000 clones, approximately 80% found once; its top ten account for less than 2%. Sequencing was done on a sample of peripheral blood. These receptors were obtained from a man aged 65-85 years with acute or convalescent COVID-19.

This clone was seen only a few times. The J gene is TRBJ2-7, the V gene TRBV5-1, with a possible D match to TRBD2 (6 bases). This CDR3 is built from 15 residues. Germline V CDR1 and CDR2: SGHRS, YFSETQ. Trimming cost V 0 bases and J 1 base, with 11 bases left between them. Written as DNA, the CDR3 is TGCGCCAGCAGCTTGGATAGGGAGGCATCCTACGAGCAGTACTTC. It yields the protein CASSLDREASYEQYF.

V and J are TRBV3-1 (or the pseudogene TRBV3-2) and TRBJ2-1, with 7 bases lining up with TRBD2. Germline V gene sequence: CDR1 LGHDT, CDR2 YNNKEL (reference sequence). Trimming cost V 3 bases and J 8 bases; bases outside gene matches: 16. CDR3 length: 17 amino acids. The CDR3 coding sequence is TGTGCCAGCAGCCATGCCTTGGGGAGGGGCAGCCGGGATGAGCAGTTCTTC. This codes for CASSHALGRGSRDEQFF.

This rearrangement joins TRBV6-5 to TRBJ2-1; TRBD2 might be the D (5 bases). Between the trimmed V and J ends, which lost 6 bases and 5 bases, there was a span of 14 bases. This CDR3 region has 14 residues. Germline V gives CDR1 MNHEY, CDR2 SVGAGI. The CDR3 DNA sequence: TGTGCCAGCAGGGAGGTCGTCCCGCACAATGAGCAGTTCTTC. This gives the protein CASREVVPHNEQFF.

The gene calls are TRBV2 and TRBJ1-2; tentative D call: TRBD1 (6 bases). Trimming removed 5 bases from V and 2 bases from J, with 15 bases in between. The CDR3 loop spans 15 amino acids. Germline lookup yields CDR1 SNHLY and CDR2 FYNNEI. The DNA for the CDR3 is TGTGCCAGCAGTACCTACGGACAGCCCAACTATGGCTACACCTTC. Amino acids: CASSTYGQPNYGYTF.

The chain uses TRBV4-1 and TRBJ1-2, with TRBD1 matching 9 bases. Germline assignment: CDR1 MGHRA and CDR2 YSYEKL. The CDR3 is 15 amino acids. With 1 base clipped from V and 4 bases from J, the junction kept 4 bases outside the gene matches. The CDR3 region is CASSQGTGDIYGYTF. Here the CDR3 DNA reads TGCGCCAGCAGCCAAGGGACAGGGGATATCTATGGCTACACCTTC.

This clone came up a few times. The chain uses TRBV27 and TRBJ1-6, with a tentative D call TRBD1 (6 bases). The CDR3 extends over 15 amino acids. Germline loops: CDR1 MNHEY, CDR2 SMNVEV (reference sequence). Between the trimmed V and J ends, which lost 5 bases and 5 bases, there was a span of 13 bases. The CDR3: CASSQRGQNNSPLHF. The CDR3 nucleotides read TGTGCCAGCAGTCAGAGAGGACAGAATAATTCACCCCTCCACTTT.

V gene TRBV18 combines with J gene TRBJ1-4, with TRBD1 matching 7 bases. The junction had 6 bases not matched to a gene; V was cut back by 3 bases and J by 8 bases. Germline assignment: CDR1 KGHSH and CDR2 LQKENI. The CDR3 runs 14 residues. This CDR3 is CASSPSTGHEKLFF. DNA of the CDR3: TGTGCCAGCTCACCCTCGACAGGGCACGAAAAACTGTTTTTT.

This chain links TRBV25-1 with TRBJ2-7; 8 bases align to TRBD1. V lost 1 base to trimming and J lost 2 bases; unmatched junction nucleotides: 4. Germline V gene data show CDR1 as MGHDK and CDR2 as SYGVNS. The CDR3 has 15 residues. Written as DNA, the CDR3 is TGTGCCAGCAGTGAATCCCGGACAGGGCCCTACGAGCAGTACTTC. Translation gives CASSESRTGPYEQYF.

The rearrangement links TRBV7-2 to TRBJ2-7; 10 bases line up with TRBD1. This CDR3 has 15 amino acids. Unmatched junction bases numbered 8, after V lost 5 bases and J lost 4 bases. Germline V gene lookup returns CDR1 SGHTA and CDR2 FQGNSA. CDR3: CASSTQTGGAYEQYF. Here the CDR3 DNA reads TGTGCCAGCAGCACCCAGACAGGGGGCGCTTACGAGCAGTACTTC.

The J gene is TRBJ2-7, the V gene TRBV9; 11 positions match TRBD1. This CDR3 has 15 residues. The V gene's germline CDR1 is SGDLS and CDR2 YYNGEE. Losses at the gene ends were 3 bases for V and 5 bases for J; bases not matched to a gene: 7. The CDR3 region is CASSEGQGGGHEQYF. The CDR3 region has the DNA TGTGCCAGCAGCGAGGGACAGGGGGGCGGCCACGAGCAGTACTTC.

This chain links TRBV28 with TRBJ2-3, with D tentatively TRBD1 (5 bases). Germline CDR1 is MDHEN and CDR2 is SYDVKM. With 7 bases removed from V and 2 bases from J, the gap between germline ends came to 13 bases. The CDR3 covers 14 residues. The CDR3 DNA reads as TGTGCCAGCAAGGGCCAGGGATACACAGATACGCAGTATTTT. Amino acids: CASKGQGYTDTQYF.